Listed here are 23 T cell receptor beta chains from one sample, sequenced in a study of shared T cell receptors in the human thymus. The assay was immunoSEQ multiplex PCR, and TCRdb's table has in-frame clones only and misses some. This sample yields just under 550,000 clones, of which approximately 80% are seen a single time; about 0.012% belongs to the top ten. These data also formed part of another study, on human thymus T cells.

The sequenced material came from thymocytes. These receptors were taken from a boy younger than two with a congenital heart defect.

The genes are TRBV27 and TRBJ2-1; D may be TRBD2 (6 bases). CDR1 and CDR2 from the germline V gene are MNHEY and SMNVEV (reference sequence). Trimming took 5 bases from V and 3 from J, leaving 11 bases between them. There are 14 residues in the CDR3. CDR3 bases: TGTGCCAGCAGTCACCCTAGCGACTACAATGAGCAGTTCTTC. Protein: CASSHPSDYNEQFF.

The V and J genes are TRBV7-9 and TRBJ2-7; weak D call: TRBD1 (8 bases). Germline-derived CDR1 and CDR2 are SEHNR and FQNEAQ (reference sequence). The CDR3 loop spans 15 amino acids. V shed 4 bases and J shed 4 bases, with 17 bases lying between them. The CDR3 sequence: CASSYGQGGSYEQYF. The CDR3, as DNA: TGTGCCAGCAGCTACGGACAGGGCGGGAGTTACGAGCAGTACTTC.

The chain combines TRBV27 with TRBJ1-2; 8 bases fit TRBD1. J was trimmed by 3 bases and V by 6 bases; bases with no gene match: 9. This CDR3 region has 15 residues. Germline CDR1 reads MNHEY; CDR2 reads SMNVEV (reference sequence). As DNA, the CDR3 is TGTGCCAGCAGAGCGACGACAGGGGAGGACTATGGCTACACCTTC. This sequence encodes CASRATTGEDYGYTF.

This chain links TRBV7-8 with TRBJ1-5; TRBD1 aligns across 8 bases. Germline CDR1 SGHVS, CDR2 FQNEAQ. Trimming took 6 bases from V and 4 from J; bases not matched to a gene: 23. This CDR3 contains 20 residues. The CDR3 nucleotides read TGTGCCAGCAGTCCAGGGCGATATCCGGGACAGGTCCCTATTAATCAGCCCCAGCATTTT. Translating it yields CASSPGRYPGQVPINQPQHF.

The chain is built from TRBV5-1 and TRBJ2-7; 10 nucleotides line up with TRBD2. Germline V lookup: CDR1 SGHRS, CDR2 YFSETQ. The V and J ends lost 4 bases and 4 bases, in that order; junction bases with no gene match: 20. This CDR3 has 19 amino acids. The CDR3 region has the DNA TGCGCCAGCAGCCAACGGCGGCTAGCGGGAGTTCTCTCCTTATACGAGCAGTACTTC. Protein: CASSQRRLAGVLSLYEQYF.

V and J are TRBV5-1 and TRBJ2-3, with TRBD2 matching over 15 bases. The CDR3 spans 18 residues. V was clipped by 2 bases and J by 4 bases; unmatched bases: 8. CDR1 is SGHRS and CDR2 is YFSETQ in the germline V gene. DNA for the CDR3: TGCGCCAGCAGCTTCGGACTAGCGGGAGGGGGAGGAGCAGATACGCAGTATTTT. Its translation: CASSFGLAGGGGADTQYF.

This rearrangement joins TRBV11-2 to TRBJ2-7, with D tentatively TRBD1 (6 bases). CDR3 length: 13 residues. CDR1 and CDR2 from the germline V gene are SGHAT and FQNNGV. V was cut by 3 bases and J by 6 bases, with 12 bases left in between. The CDR3 loop is CASSFTGSGEQYF. The CDR3 DNA reads TGTGCCAGCAGCTTTACAGGGTCCGGCGAGCAGTACTTC.

The V call is TRBV5-4, the J call TRBJ1-3; the D is unclear. The CDR3 length is 14 residues. The germline V and J ends were trimmed by 0 bases and 2 bases, with 6 bases remaining between them. Germline values: CDR1 SGHNT, CDR2 YYREEE (reference sequence). The CDR3: CASSLGAPGNTIYF. The DNA of the CDR3 is TGTGCCAGCAGCTTGGGGGCTCCTGGAAACACCATATATTTT. The whole variable domain, filled in from reference TRBV5-4 and TRBJ1-3, reads ETGVTQSPTHLIKTRGQQVTLRCSSQSGHNTVSWYQQALGQGPQFIFQYYREEENGRGNFPPRFSGLQFPNYSSELNVNALELDDSALYLCASSLGAPGNTIYFGEGSWLTVV.

This chain joins TRBV7-9 and TRBJ2-7; possible D gene TRBD2, 6 bases. The CDR3 length is 16 residues. The germline V gene has CDR1 SEHNR and CDR2 FQNEAQ (reference sequence). V lost 5 bases, J lost 3 bases, and 20 bases lay in between. CDR3 sequence: CASSPVRKRGIYEQYF. In nucleotides, the CDR3 is TGTGCCAGCAGCCCCGTGAGGAAACGGGGGATCTACGAGCAGTACTTC. Variable domain in full (rest from reference TRBV7-9 and TRBJ2-7): DTGVSQNPRHKITKRGQNVTFRCDPISEHNRLYWYRQTLGQGPEFLTYFQNEAQLEKSRLLSDRFSAERPKGSFSTLEIQRTEQGDSAMYLCASSPVRKRGIYEQYFGPGTRLTVT.

This sequence joins TRBV27 and TRBJ2-7; D might be TRBD2 (5 bases). The V gene lost 2 bases and the J gene lost 2 bases, with 10 bases spanning the gap. CDR1 is MNHEY and CDR2 is SMNVEV in the germline V gene (reference sequence). CDR3 length: 14 amino acids. CDR3 sequence: CASSLRGSPYEQYF. As DNA, the CDR3 is TGTGCCAGCAGTTTACGAGGGAGTCCCTACGAGCAGTACTTC.

This chain links TRBV11-2 with TRBJ2-2, with TRBD1 matching over 8 bases. Germline CDR1 SGHAT, CDR2 FQNNGV. The CDR3 length is 17 residues. Trimming took 0 bases from V and 2 from J; bases not matched to a gene: 5. In DNA form, the CDR3 reads TGTGCCAGCAGCTTAGATCGGACAGGGCCAAACACCGGGGAGCTGTTTTTT. Residues: CASSLDRTGPNTGELFF. Full variable domain (rest looked up from reference TRBV11-2 and TRBJ2-2): EAGVAQSPRYKIIEKRQSVAFWCNPISGHATLYWYQQILGQGPKLLIQFQNNGVVDDSQLPKDRFSAERLKGVDSTLKIQPAKLEDSAVYLCASSLDRTGPNTGELFFGEGSRLTVL.

This rearrangement joins TRBV28 to TRBJ2-7; D is perhaps TRBD2 (5 bases). V lost 3 bases to trimming and J lost 0 bases, with 9 bases between them. Germline V gene sequence: CDR1 MDHEN, CDR2 SYDVKM. CDR3 size: 14 residues. CDR3 sequence: CASSFSSASYEQYF. CDR3 in DNA: TGTGCCAGCAGTTTTAGTAGCGCCTCCTACGAGCAGTACTTC.

This clone was seen a handful of times. The CDR3 here is CASSFKRDPSTDTQYF. The CDR3 coding sequence is TGTGCCAGCAGTTTCAAGCGGGATCCTAGCACAGATACGCAGTATTTT. This chain joins TRBV28 and TRBJ2-3, with 7 nucleotides matching TRBD2. There are 16 residues in the CDR3. Per germline, CDR1 MDHEN and CDR2 SYDVKM. V trimming: 3 bases; J trimming: 0 bases; junction bases outside the gene matches: 6.

The chain uses TRBV4-3 and TRBJ2-3, with 11 nucleotides matching TRBD2. V was pared by 0 bases and J by 0 bases, with 8 bases of the junction left unmatched. The germline V gene has CDR1 LGHNA and CDR2 YSLEER. The CDR3 is 19 residues long. The CDR3 loop reads CASSQDNSGRDPSTDTQYF. The CDR3 DNA sequence: TGCGCCAGCAGCCAAGATAATAGCGGGAGGGACCCTAGCACAGATACGCAGTATTTT.

The V gene is TRBV6-6, the J gene TRBJ1-3; D gene ambiguous. Germline CDR1 and CDR2: MNHNY and SVGAGI (reference sequence). Trimming pared 6 bases from V and 8 bases from J, leaving 14 bases between. The CDR3 covers 13 residues. The CDR3 DNA is TGTGCCAGCAGCCCGAATTGGGCCCACACCATATATTTT. It codes for CASSPNWAHTIYF.

The chain employs TRBV15 and TRBJ2-1; 9 nucleotides line up with TRBD2. CDR1 is LNHNV, CDR2 YYDKDF, per germline (reference sequence). With 4 bases clipped from V and 4 bases from J, the junction kept 2 bases outside the gene matches. This CDR3 has 14 residues. CDR3 sequence (DNA): TGTGCCACCAGCATGGGACTAGCTTACAATGAGCAGTTCTTC. Translation: CATSMGLAYNEQFF.

The chain joins TRBV27 to TRBJ2-1; no definite D call. CDR3 length: 13 residues. Looked up from germline, CDR1 is MNHEY and CDR2 is SMNVEV (reference sequence). V was pared by 3 bases and J by 9 bases, with 12 bases between. The CDR3: CASSFNEPGEQFF. The CDR3 DNA reads TGTGCCAGCAGTTTCAACGAGCCGGGTGAGCAGTTCTTC.

The gene calls are TRBV19 and TRBJ2-7; 12 nucleotides line up with TRBD2. The germline V gene encodes CDR1 LNHDA and CDR2 SQIVND (reference sequence). The CDR3 totals 16 residues. V lost 4 bases and J lost 3; bases outside the gene matches: 7. CDR3 sequence reads: CASSTWTSGNFYEQYF. In nucleotides, the CDR3 is TGTGCCAGTAGTACCTGGACTAGCGGGAATTTCTACGAGCAGTACTTC.

The chain carries TRBV7-9 and TRBJ1-4; 7 bases fit TRBD1. Germline trimming cut 5 bases from V and 8 bases from J; bases unmatched to any gene: 8. Germline CDR1 is SEHNR and CDR2 is FQNEAQ (reference sequence). CDR3 length: 14 amino acids. The CDR3 DNA reads as TGTGCCAGCAGCCGCCCGGACAGGCGGGAAAAACTGTTTTTT. This gives the protein CASSRPDRREKLFF.

This chain links TRBV10-3 with TRBJ2-5; possibly TRBD1 for D (5 bases). Trimming pared 0 bases from V and 5 bases from J, leaving 10 bases between. Germline lookup yields CDR1 ENHRY and CDR2 SYGVKD. The CDR3 sequence is 14 residues long. Here the CDR3 reads CAISESDKRETQYF. CDR3 in DNA: TGTGCCATCAGTGAGTCGGACAAAAGGGAGACCCAGTACTTC.

The sample holds one count of this clone. This chain links TRBV29-1 with TRBJ2-3; D is perhaps TRBD1 (6 bases). Germline CDR1 is SQVTM and CDR2 is ANQGSEA. With 5 bases removed from V and 2 bases from J, the gap between germline ends came to 14 bases. The CDR3 length is 14 residues. The CDR3, as DNA: TGCAGCGTTTCTAATAGGGGACACACAGATACGCAGTATTTT. This translates into CSVSNRGHTDTQYF.

The J gene is TRBJ2-5, the V gene TRBV6-1; 10 bases line up with TRBD2. CDR1 and CDR2 (germline): MNHNS, SASEGT. J lost 2 bases, V lost 2 bases, and 5 bases had no gene match. This CDR3 comprises 16 residues. The CDR3, as DNA: TGTGCCAGCAGTGAACCGGGGACTAGCGAACAAGAGACCCAGTACTTC. This sequence encodes CASSEPGTSEQETQYF.

The genes are TRBV5-6 and TRBJ1-2, with TRBD1 matching 7 bases. The CDR3 contains 15 residues. J gave up 3 bases and V 2 bases, and 7 bases lay outside the gene matches. Germline V lookup: CDR1 SGHDT, CDR2 YYEEEE. The DNA of the CDR3 is TGTGCCAGCAGCTTACACACAGGGGAATACTATGGCTACACCTTC. Translated: CASSLHTGEYYGYTF. Variable domain in full (rest from reference TRBV5-6 and TRBJ1-2): DAGVTQSPTHLIKTRGQQVTLRCSPKSGHDTVSWYQQALGQGPQFIFQYYEEEERQRGNFPDRFSGHQFPNYSSELNVNALLLGDSALYLCASSLHTGEYYGYTFGSGTRLTVV.